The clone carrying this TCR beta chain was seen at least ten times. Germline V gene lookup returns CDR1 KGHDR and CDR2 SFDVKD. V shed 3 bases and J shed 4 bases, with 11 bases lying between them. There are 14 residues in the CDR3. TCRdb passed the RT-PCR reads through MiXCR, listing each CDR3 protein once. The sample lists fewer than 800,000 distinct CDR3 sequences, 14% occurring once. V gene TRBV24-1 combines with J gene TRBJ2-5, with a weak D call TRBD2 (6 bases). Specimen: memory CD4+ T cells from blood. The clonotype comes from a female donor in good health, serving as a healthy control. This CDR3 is CATSDAGSGETQYF. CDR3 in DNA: TGTGCCACCAGTGATGCCGGGAGTGGAGAGACCCAGTACTTC.